The present TCR beta chain was sequenced within a study of shared clonotypes between healthy human individuals. CD8 cells classed as naive were CD45RO-negative and positively selected for CCR7, excluding terminally differentiated effector memory CD45RA+ cells. Here immunoSEQ multiplex PCR was the method, and the copy in TCRdb shows in-frame clones only, minus some. Of about 1.9 million clones detected, just under 95% appear once; the ten largest clones hold 1.5% to 2%. The V end was cut by 4 bases, the J end by 4 bases, with 11 bases between. Per the germline V gene, CDR1 is SEHNR and CDR2 is FQNEAQ (reference sequence). The CDR3 spans 14 residues.

The rearrangement links TRBV7-9 to TRBJ1-5, with unresolved D. The specimen sequenced was naive CD8+ T cells from PBMCs. This receptor was taken from a man younger than 30 in good health. Some clones in this sample may be carry-over from other donors' samples. The CDR3 sequence is CASSWGQENQPQHF. The CDR3 DNA sequence: TGTGCCAGCAGCTGGGGTCAAGAGAATCAGCCCCAGCATTTT.